The subject of this entry is one TCR beta chain. The data belong to a study of blood T cell repertoires in COVID-19. V dropped 6 bases and J dropped 17; count of bases not matched to a gene: 10. The CDR3 loop spans 12 amino acids. CDR1 and CDR2 from the germline V gene are MDHEN and SYDVKM. Assay used: immunoSEQ multiplex PCR; TCRdb lists only in-frame clones, some missing. The sample includes roughly 260,000 clones, around 82% seen only once; the top ten take 3.6%. The chain uses TRBV28 and TRBJ1-6; 7 bases match TRBD1. Sample: PBMCs or T cells enriched from blood (not recorded which). This TCR derives from a woman in her 40s who had been exposed to COVID-19. Here the CDR3 reads CASSNPGTAFHF. CDR3 bases: TGTGCCAGCAGCAATCCCGGGACAGCCTTCCACTTT. The entire variable domain, with the rest obtained from reference TRBV28 and TRBJ1-6, is as follows: DVKVTQSSRYLVKRTGEKVFLECVQDMDHENMFWYRQDPGLGLRLIYFSYDVKMKEKGDIPEGYSVSREKKERFSLILESASTNQTSMYLCASSNPGTAFHFGNGTRLTVT.